The TCR beta chain described here comes from a study of blood T cell repertoires in COVID-19. V shed 6 bases and J 2 bases; nucleotides not matched to a gene: 6. The CDR3 is 14 residues long. Germline V gives CDR1 SQVTM, CDR2 ANQGSEA. The method was immunoSEQ multiplex PCR; TCRdb's version includes in-frame clones alone and lacks a portion of them. This table holds 250,000 to 350,000 clones, 75% to 90% found once. Sequencing was carried out using peripheral blood. This chain connects TRBV29-1 to TRBJ2-1, with 8 bases fitting TRBD1. This sequence was found in a woman between 55 and 75 years old with acute or convalescent COVID-19. This CDR3 is CSVDGTGAYNEQFF. DNA of the CDR3: TGCAGCGTGGACGGGACAGGCGCCTACAATGAGCAGTTCTTC.